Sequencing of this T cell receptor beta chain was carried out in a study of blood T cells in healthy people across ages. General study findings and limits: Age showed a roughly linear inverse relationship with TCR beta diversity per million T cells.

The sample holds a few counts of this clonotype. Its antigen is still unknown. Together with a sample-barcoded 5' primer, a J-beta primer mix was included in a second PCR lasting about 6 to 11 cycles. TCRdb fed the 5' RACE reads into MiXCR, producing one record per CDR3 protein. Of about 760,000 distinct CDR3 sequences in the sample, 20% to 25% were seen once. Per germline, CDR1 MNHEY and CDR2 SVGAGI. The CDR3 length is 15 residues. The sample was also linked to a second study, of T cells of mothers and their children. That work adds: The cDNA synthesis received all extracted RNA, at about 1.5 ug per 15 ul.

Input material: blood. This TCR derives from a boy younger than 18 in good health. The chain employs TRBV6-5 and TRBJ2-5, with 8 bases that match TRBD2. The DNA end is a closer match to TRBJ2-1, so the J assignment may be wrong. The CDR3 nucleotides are TGTGCCAGCAGTTACACGGGAGGGCCTTCGGGGGAGCAGTTCTTC. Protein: CASSYTGGPSGEQFF.